The 8 T cell receptor beta chains below come from one sample, sequenced in a study of cytomegalovirus exposure and HLA in healthy donors. This table comes from immunoSEQ multiplex PCR, and its TCRdb copy is limited to in-frame clones, with some not included. The table has about 240,000 clones, 85% to 90% seen once. Specimen: PBMCs. The source of these receptors is a young man in good health and CMV-seronegative.

V is TRBV5-4 and J is TRBJ2-2; perhaps TRBD1 as D (6 bases). The germline gives CDR1 SGHNT, CDR2 YYREEE (reference sequence). The ends were cut back, 4 bases at V and 5 bases at J, with 12 bases in the middle. The CDR3 has 14 amino acids. The CDR3 region is CASSPPGQTGELFF. For the CDR3, the DNA is TGTGCCAGCAGCCCCCCTGGACAGACCGGGGAGCTGTTTTTT. Complete variable domain (other parts from reference TRBV5-4 and TRBJ2-2): ETGVTQSPTHLIKTRGQQVTLRCSSQSGHNTVSWYQQALGQGPQFIFQYYREEENGRGNFPPRFSGLQFPNYSSELNVNALELDDSALYLCASSPPGQTGELFFGEGSRLTVL.

The chain has TRBV30 and TRBJ1-5; D not resolved. Deletions cut 1 base from V and 6 bases from J, with 10 bases between. The CDR3 extends over 13 amino acids. Germline V gene data show CDR1 as GTSNPN and CDR2 as SVGIG (reference sequence). The chain's CDR3 is CAWSDEAFQPQHF. The DNA for the CDR3 is TGTGCCTGGAGTGATGAGGCTTTTCAGCCCCAGCATTTT.

The chain combines TRBV28 with TRBJ1-2; possible D gene TRBD1, 6 bases. V was cut by 4 bases and J by 11 bases, with 14 bases left in between. The CDR3 spans 12 residues. The germline V gene encodes CDR1 MDHEN and CDR2 SYDVKM. In DNA form, the CDR3 reads TGTGCCAGCAGTTATAACAGGGAGTGGTACACCTTC. This sequence encodes CASSYNREWYTF.

The chain carries TRBV18 and TRBJ2-7; 10 bases match TRBD1. The CDR3 sequence is 16 residues long. CDR1 is KGHSH, CDR2 LQKENI, per germline. After removal of 1 base from V and 2 bases from J, the junction contained 5 bases not matched to a gene. CDR3 nucleotide sequence: TGTGCCAGCTCACCACGTTTGGGACAGGGGACCTACGAGCAGTACTTC. It codes for CASSPRLGQGTYEQYF. Filled out from reference TRBV18 and TRBJ2-7, the complete variable domain reads NAGVMQNPRHLVRRRGQEARLRCSPMKGHSHVYWYRQLPEEGLKFMVYLQKENIIDESGMPKERFSAEFPKEGPSILRIQQVVRGDSAAYFCASSPRLGQGTYEQYFGPGTRLTVT.

This chain joins TRBV28 and TRBJ2-7; 8 bases agree with TRBD2. The length of the CDR3 is 16 residues. The germline CDR1 and CDR2 sequences are MDHEN and SYDVKM. V lost 10 bases to trimming and J lost 2 bases; unmatched junction nucleotides: 16. CDR3 protein: CATVGTRAFATYEQYF. DNA for the CDR3: TGTGCCACCGTTGGGACTAGGGCTTTTGCAACCTACGAGCAGTACTTC.

V usage is TRBV11-2 and J usage is TRBJ1-5; the D gene is possibly TRBD1 (5 bases). The CDR3 is made up of 16 amino acids. V dropped 1 base and J dropped 6 bases, with 16 bases sitting between them. In germline, CDR1 is SGHAT, CDR2 FQNNGV. This chain's CDR3 is CASSLGEGWGGQPQHF. As DNA, the CDR3 is TGTGCCAGCAGCTTAGGGGAGGGTTGGGGCGGTCAGCCCCAGCATTTT.

The chain joins TRBV29-1 to TRBJ1-2; TRBD1 aligns across 10 bases. CDR3 length equals 17 residues. The germline CDR1 and CDR2 sequences are SQVTM and ANQGSEA. Losses at the gene ends were 5 bases for V and 4 bases for J; bases not matched to a gene: 16. The CDR3 nucleotides are TGCAGCGTTACAGGGACAGGGGTTTCTATAGGGGGCTATGGCTACACCTTC. Translation: CSVTGTGVSIGGYGYTF.

The V call is TRBV7-3, the J call TRBJ2-7, with 9 bases that match TRBD2. The CDR3 runs to 14 residues. The J segment lost 5 bases and the V segment lost 5 bases, leaving 7 bases of the junction unmatched. In germline, CDR1 is SGHTA, CDR2 FQGTGA. CDR3 DNA: TGTGCCAGCAGCGGTAGCGGGAGTTTCAACGAGCAGTACTTC. This translates into CASSGSGSFNEQYF.